The 14 T cell receptor beta chains presented below share a single source sample, sequenced in a study of regulatory T cells in long-lasting Graves disease. Specified time point: persistent/refractory GD, antithyroid drugs over 5 years with positive TRAb. Preparation of the TCR library used RNA extracted from PBMCs. CDR3-region Arm-PCR and iRepertoire HTBI primers produced the TCR beta libraries. TCRdb passed the multiplex PCR reads through MiXCR, listing each CDR3 protein once. Here the sample spans 450,000 or so distinct CDR3 sequences, less than 25% being singletons. This material consisted of peripheral blood mononuclear cells (PBMCs), taken when the disease was refractory, from a patient treated with antithyroid drugs. Receptors were obtained from a female donor with Graves disease.

This clonotype was counted a few times. The chain is built from TRBV4-1 and TRBJ1-1; possible D gene TRBD1, 5 bases. CDR1 is MGHRA, CDR2 YSYEKL, per germline. This CDR3 region has 16 residues. The ends were cut back, 4 bases at V and 1 base at J, with 16 bases in the middle. The CDR3 DNA follows: TGCGCCAGCAGCCCGGGGACGGGACCTCAGAACACTGAAGCTTTCTTT. Residues: CASSPGTGPQNTEAFF.

In its sample, this clonotype was seen many times. CDR3 residues: CASSLDGYATNEKLFF. DNA of the CDR3: TGTGCCAGCAGTCTGGACGGTTATGCAACTAATGAAAAACTGTTTTTT. The V and J genes are TRBV6-1 and TRBJ1-4; D call uncertain. From germline, CDR1 is MNHNS and CDR2 SASEGT. This CDR3 has 16 amino acids. V gave up 5 bases and J gave up 0 bases, with 13 bases separating them.

This clonotype was detected ten times or more. The chain carries TRBV12-3 or TRBV12-4 and TRBJ2-4; 9 bases fit TRBD1. This CDR3 contains 15 residues. V lost 5 bases and J lost 4; bases outside the gene matches: 6. CDR3 amino acids: CASSETGGVKNIQYF. CDR3 nucleotide sequence: TGTGCCAGCAGTGAGACAGGGGGTGTGAAAAACATTCAGTACTTC.

This clonotype has a handful of counts. The chain employs TRBV30 and TRBJ1-2, with TRBD1 identical over 7 bases. The CDR3 contains 12 residues. Germline-derived CDR1 and CDR2 are GTSNPN and SVGIG (reference sequence). The ends lost 5 bases at V and 0 bases at J; junction bases unmatched: 0. The CDR3 DNA reads as TGTGCCTGGGACAGGGCTAACTATGGCTACACCTTC. Its protein is CAWDRANYGYTF. Complete variable domain (other parts from reference TRBV30 and TRBJ1-2): SQTIHQWPATLVQPVGSPLSLECTVEGTSNPNLYWYRQAAGRGLQLLFYSVGIGQISSEVPQNLSASRPQDRQFILSSKKLLLSDSGFYLCAWDRANYGYTFGSGTRLTVV.

As to this clonotype: Since a much larger clone is just one base distant, this may be a read error. This rearrangement joins TRBV5-5 to TRBJ2-7, with 11 bases identical to TRBD2. V was clipped by 5 bases and J by 7 bases; unmatched bases: 8. The germline V gene encodes CDR1 SGHKS and CDR2 YYEKEE (reference sequence). The CDR3 length is 14 residues. The CDR3 nucleotides read TGTGCCAGCAGGACCCCCGGGACTAGCGGTGAGCAGTACTTC. This encodes CASRTPGTSGEQYF. The full variable domain, completed using reference TRBV5-5 and TRBJ2-7, is DAGVTQSPTHLIKTRGQQVTLRCSPISGHKSVSWYQQVLGQGPQFIFQYYEKEERGRGNFPDRFSARQFPNYSSELNVNALLLGDSALYLCASRTPGTSGEQYFGPGTRLTVT.

This clonotype came up a few times. The V and J genes are TRBV28 and TRBJ2-1; D is unresolved. The CDR3 has 16 amino acids. Looked up from germline, CDR1 is MDHEN and CDR2 is SYDVKM. The germline V and J ends were trimmed by 8 bases and 0 bases, with 17 bases remaining between them. The DNA of the CDR3 is TGTGCCAGCCTCGACGGTAGGTCCCGCTCCTACAATGAGCAGTTCTTC. Translated, it gives CASLDGRSRSYNEQFF.

Comment on this clonotype: A much larger clone differs by one base, so this may be a read error. The chain links TRBV28 to TRBJ2-6; 7 bases are a match to TRBD1. From germline, CDR1 is MDHEN and CDR2 SYDVKM. The CDR3 has 19 amino acids. CDR3 nucleotide sequence: TGTGCCAGCACCCACTGGGGACAGCGACACCCCTCTGGGGCCAGCGTCCTGACTTTC. Translating gives CASTHWGQRHPSGASVLTF.

This clonotype was picked up many times. The rearrangement uses TRBV3-1 and TRBJ1-4; no reliable D call. CDR3 size: 16 residues. Germline CDR1 reads LGHDT; CDR2 reads YNNKEL (reference sequence). Trimming took 1 base from V and 8 from J, leaving 17 bases between them. This CDR3 is CASSQAIATVFEKLFF. CDR3 DNA: TGTGCCAGCAGCCAAGCAATCGCTACCGTTTTCGAAAAACTGTTTTTT.

This clonotype came up once. The chain has TRBV2 and TRBJ2-3; perhaps D is TRBD1 or TRBD2 (5 bases each). CDR1 is SNHLY, CDR2 FYNNEI, per germline. The V end lost 6 bases, the J end lost 4 bases, and 14 bases lay between the germline ends. There are 14 residues in the CDR3. CDR3: CASSQERGPDTQYF. Here the CDR3 DNA reads TGTGCCAGCAGCCAAGAGAGGGGCCCAGATACGCAGTATTTT.

For this clonotype: A much larger clonotype is one base distant, so this may be a read error. The chain combines TRBV6-1 with TRBJ1-2; no firm D call. The CDR3 runs to 12 residues. In germline, CDR1 is MNHNS, CDR2 SASEGT. Here the CDR3 reads CASKGFDYSYTF. DNA for the CDR3: TGTGCCAGCAAAGGATTTGACTATAGCTACACCTTC.

A note on this clonotype: A read error may explain this, as a much larger clone is one base away. The chain joins TRBV2 to TRBJ2-7; D unresolved. Germline V gives CDR1 SNHLY, CDR2 FYNNEI. The length of the CDR3 is 10 residues. The CDR3 sequence is CPSVGLEQYF. In nucleotides, the CDR3 is TGTCCCAGCGTTGGGCTCGAGCAGTACTTC.

This clonotype was found many times. This chain links TRBV7-9 with TRBJ2-7, with 10 bases lining up with TRBD1. The CDR3 totals 14 residues. The V gene's germline CDR1 is SEHNR and CDR2 FQNEAQ (reference sequence). V lost 3 bases and J lost 7; bases outside the gene matches: 6. The CDR3 is CASSFTGTGEEQYF. CDR3 DNA sequence: TGTGCCAGCAGCTTTACCGGGACAGGGGAAGAGCAGTACTTC.

This clonotype was seen repeatedly, ten times or more. The rearrangement links TRBV9 to TRBJ1-1; D unresolved. Looked up from germline, CDR1 is SGDLS and CDR2 is YYNGEE. The CDR3 sequence is 14 residues long. The V end was cut by 4 bases, the J end by 1 base, with 11 bases between. The CDR3 region is CASSFRPGNTEAFF. The CDR3 DNA sequence: TGTGCCAGCAGCTTTAGACCTGGGAACACTGAAGCTTTCTTT.

This clonotype was seen repeatedly, ten times or more. The chain links TRBV28 to TRBJ1-5; no clear D. This CDR3 spans 15 amino acids. CDR1 is MDHEN, CDR2 SYDVKM, per germline. V was pared by 3 bases and J by 5 bases, with 14 bases between. The CDR3 here is CASSFRWQDYQPQHF. In DNA form, the CDR3 reads TGTGCCAGCAGTTTTCGGTGGCAGGATTATCAGCCCCAGCATTTT.